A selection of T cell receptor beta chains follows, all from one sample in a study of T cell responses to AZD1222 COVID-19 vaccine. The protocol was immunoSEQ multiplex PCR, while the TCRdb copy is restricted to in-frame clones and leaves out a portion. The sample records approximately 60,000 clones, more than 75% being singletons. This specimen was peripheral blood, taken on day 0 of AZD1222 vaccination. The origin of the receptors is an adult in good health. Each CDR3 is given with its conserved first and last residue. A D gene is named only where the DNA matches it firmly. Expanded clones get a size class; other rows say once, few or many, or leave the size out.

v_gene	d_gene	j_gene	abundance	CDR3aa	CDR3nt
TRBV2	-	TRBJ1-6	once	CASSENWGSPLHF	TGTGCCAGCAGTGAGAACTGGGGATCACCCCTCCACTTT
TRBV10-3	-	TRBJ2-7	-	CAISVSRFGRPDSYEQYF	TGTGCCATCAGTGTGTCTCGTTTTGGAAGGCCAGATTCCTACGAGCAGTACTTC
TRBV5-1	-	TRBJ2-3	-	CASSRGEKGLFPASEYF	TGCGCCAGCAGCCGAGGGGAGAAGGGACTTTTCCCCGCTTCGGAGTATTTT
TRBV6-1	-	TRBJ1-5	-	CASSRQGVIHQPQHF	TGTGCCAGCAGTCGTCAGGGAGTGATCCATCAGCCCCAGCATTTT
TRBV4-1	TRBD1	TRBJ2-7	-	CASSPTDRAYEQYF	TGCGCCAGCAGCCCGACGGACAGGGCCTACGAGCAGTACTTC
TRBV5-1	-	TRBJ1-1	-	CASSTNRNTEAFF	TGCGCCAGCAGCACGAATCGTAACACTGAAGCTTTCTTT
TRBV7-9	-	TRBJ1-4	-	CASSLLGRTNEKLFF	TGTGCCAGCAGCTTATTAGGGAGAACCAATGAAAAACTGTTTTTT
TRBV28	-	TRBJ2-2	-	CASRILSAGELFF	TGTGCCAGCAGGATACTCAGTGCCGGGGAGCTGTTTTTT
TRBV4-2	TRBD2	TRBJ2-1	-	CASSQGTSGRVYEQFF	TGTGCCAGCAGCCAAGGGACTAGCGGGAGGGTGTATGAACAGTTCTTC
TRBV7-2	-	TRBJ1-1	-	CASSLAGLSANTEAFF	TGTGCCAGCAGCTTAGCGGGTCTAAGCGCGAACACTGAAGCTTTCTTT
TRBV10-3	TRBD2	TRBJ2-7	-	CATVLAGTYEQYF	TGTGCCACCGTACTAGCGGGTACCTACGAGCAGTACTTC
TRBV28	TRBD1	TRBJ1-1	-	CASSFQGAEMNTEAFF	TGTGCCAGCAGTTTTCAGGGGGCTGAAATGAACACTGAAGCTTTCTTT
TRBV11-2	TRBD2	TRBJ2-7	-	CASSLAGEGYEQYF	TGTGCCAGCAGCCTCGCGGGGGAGGGTTACGAGCAGTACTTC
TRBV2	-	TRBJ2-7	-	CASSLDAWDYEQYF	TGTGCCAGCAGTCTCGATGCCTGGGACTACGAGCAGTACTTC
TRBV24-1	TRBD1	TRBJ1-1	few	CATRRTGEPNTEAFF	TGTGCCACCAGACGAACAGGGGAACCCAACACTGAAGCTTTCTTT
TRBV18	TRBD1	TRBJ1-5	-	CASSTRGTGISADQPQHF	TGTGCCAGCTCCACCCGGGGGACAGGGATCTCTGCAGATCAGCCCCAGCATTTT
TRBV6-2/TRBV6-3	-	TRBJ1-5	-	CASSYLGQPNQPQHF	TGTGCCAGCAGTTACTTGGGGCAACCCAATCAGCCCCAGCATTTT
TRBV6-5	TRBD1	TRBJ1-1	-	CASSYRDRGISEAFF	TGTGCCAGCAGTTACCGGGACAGGGGGATATCTGAAGCTTTCTTT
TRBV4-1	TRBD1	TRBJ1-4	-	CASSQDQGAGEKLFF	TGCGCCAGCAGCCAAGATCAGGGGGCCGGTGAAAAACTGTTTTTT
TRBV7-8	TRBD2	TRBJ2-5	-	CASSPGLAGVGETQYF	TGTGCCAGCAGCCCCGGACTAGCGGGAGTTGGTGAGACCCAGTACTTC
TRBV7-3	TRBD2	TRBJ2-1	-	CASSLVASGRASSYNEQFF	TGTGCCAGCAGCTTAGTTGCTAGCGGGAGGGCCAGCTCCTACAATGAGCAGTTCTTC
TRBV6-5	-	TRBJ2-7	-	CASSSSGTGNSYEQYF	TGTGCCAGCAGTTCCTCCGGGACTGGAAACTCCTACGAGCAGTACTTC
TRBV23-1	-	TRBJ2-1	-	CAMSEQFF	TGCGCTATGAGTGAGCAGTTCTTC
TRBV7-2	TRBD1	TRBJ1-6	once	CASSGTGYNSPLHF	TGTGCCAGCAGCGGGACAGGCTATAATTCACCCCTCCACTTT
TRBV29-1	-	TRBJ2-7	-	CSVEVVGRGLDEQYF	TGCAGCGTTGAAGTGGTTGGTAGGGGTCTTGACGAGCAGTACTTC
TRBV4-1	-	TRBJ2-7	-	CASSQDFGVPYEQYF	TGCGCCAGCAGCCAAGATTTTGGGGTGCCCTACGAGCAGTACTTC
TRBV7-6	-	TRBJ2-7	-	CASSQPSMSSYEQYF	TGTGCCAGCAGCCAACCCTCAATGTCCTCCTACGAGCAGTACTTC
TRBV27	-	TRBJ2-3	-	CASSQARRDSFTDTQYF	TGTGCCAGCAGCCAAGCGCGGCGGGACAGCTTCACAGATACGCAGTATTTT
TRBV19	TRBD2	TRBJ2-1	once	CASSPGFGGRAYNEQFF	TGTGCCAGTAGTCCCGGTTTTGGAGGGAGGGCCTACAATGAGCAGTTCTTC
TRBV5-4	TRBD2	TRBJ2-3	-	CASSRGAGLAGEDTQYF	TGTGCCAGCAGCCGCGGCGCGGGACTAGCGGGAGAAGATACGCAGTATTTT
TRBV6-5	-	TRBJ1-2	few	CASSYKGGDVGYGYTF	TGTGCCAGCAGTTACAAGGGCGGAGATGTCGGGTATGGCTACACCTTC
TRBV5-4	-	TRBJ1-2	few	CASSLYRGYTF	TGTGCCAGCAGCTTGTATCGTGGCTACACCTTC
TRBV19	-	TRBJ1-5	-	CASSPGPSNQPQHF	TGTGCCAGTAGCCCAGGACCAAGCAATCAGCCCCAGCATTTT
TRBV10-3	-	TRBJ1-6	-	CAISIVQGTYNSPLHF	TGTGCCATCAGCATCGTACAGGGCACCTATAATTCACCCCTCCACTTT
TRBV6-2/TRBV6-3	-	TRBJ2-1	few	CASSKDVLPWAQFF	TGTGCCAGCAGTAAAGACGTTCTCCCCTGGGCACAGTTCTTC
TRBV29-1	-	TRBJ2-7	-	CSVEAGHPAYEQYF	TGCAGCGTTGAAGCGGGACACCCTGCCTACGAGCAGTACTTC
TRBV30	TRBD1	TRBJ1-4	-	CAWSQPTGGTNEKLFF	TGTGCCTGGAGTCAACCCACAGGGGGCACTAATGAAAAACTGTTTTTT
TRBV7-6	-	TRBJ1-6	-	CASSLAGQGSNSPLHF	TGTGCCAGCAGCTTAGCGGGGCAGGGTTCAAATTCACCCCTCCACTTT
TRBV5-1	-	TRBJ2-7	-	CASSALGLPSYEQYF	TGCGCCAGCAGCGCCTTGGGACTTCCGTCCTACGAGCAGTACTTC
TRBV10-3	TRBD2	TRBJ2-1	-	CAISGRDNEQFF	TGTGCCATCAGCGGGAGGGACAATGAGCAGTTCTTC
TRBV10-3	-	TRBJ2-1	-	CAIMGNNEQFF	TGTGCCATCATGGGGAACAATGAGCAGTTCTTC
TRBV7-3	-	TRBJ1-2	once	CASSSVPSGPNPSGYTF	TGTGCCAGCAGCTCCGTCCCGTCCGGGCCGAACCCCTCCGGCTACACCTTC
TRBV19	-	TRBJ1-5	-	CASSIEGKGPQHF	TGTGCCAGTAGTATAGAGGGGAAGGGGCCCCAGCATTTT
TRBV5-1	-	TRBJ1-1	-	CASSSDTNTEAFF	TGCGCCAGCAGCTCGGACACGAACACTGAAGCTTTCTTT
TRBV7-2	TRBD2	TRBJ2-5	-	CASSLVAGGFSETQYF	TGTGCCAGCAGCTTAGTTGCGGGAGGTTTTTCAGAGACCCAGTACTTC
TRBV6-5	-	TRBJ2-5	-	CASSYSTAQETQYF	TGTGCCAGCAGTTACTCGACAGCTCAAGAGACCCAGTACTTC
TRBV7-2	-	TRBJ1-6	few	CASNGGLRSPLHF	TGTGCCAGCAACGGGGGGCTGAGATCACCCCTCCACTTT
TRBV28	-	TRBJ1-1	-	CASIQGLVAFF	TGTGCCAGCATCCAGGGTCTAGTAGCTTTCTTT
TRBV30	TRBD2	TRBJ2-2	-	CAWSGEGPGELFF	TGTGCCTGGAGTGGGGAGGGGCCCGGGGAGCTGTTTTTT
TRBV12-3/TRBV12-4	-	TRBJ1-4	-	CASSLALPGLFF	TGTGCCAGCAGTTTAGCGCTCCCAGGTTTGTTTTTT
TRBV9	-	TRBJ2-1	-	CASSVDSPVAANEQFF	TGTGCCAGCAGCGTAGATTCACCAGTAGCGGCCAATGAGCAGTTCTTC
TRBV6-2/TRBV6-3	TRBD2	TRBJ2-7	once	CASSFRTSGSYEQYF	TGTGCCAGCAGTTTCAGGACTAGCGGGAGCTACGAGCAGTACTTC
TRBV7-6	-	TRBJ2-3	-	CASSPEGTVDTQYF	TGTGCCAGCAGCCCGGAAGGGACGGTTGATACGCAGTATTTT